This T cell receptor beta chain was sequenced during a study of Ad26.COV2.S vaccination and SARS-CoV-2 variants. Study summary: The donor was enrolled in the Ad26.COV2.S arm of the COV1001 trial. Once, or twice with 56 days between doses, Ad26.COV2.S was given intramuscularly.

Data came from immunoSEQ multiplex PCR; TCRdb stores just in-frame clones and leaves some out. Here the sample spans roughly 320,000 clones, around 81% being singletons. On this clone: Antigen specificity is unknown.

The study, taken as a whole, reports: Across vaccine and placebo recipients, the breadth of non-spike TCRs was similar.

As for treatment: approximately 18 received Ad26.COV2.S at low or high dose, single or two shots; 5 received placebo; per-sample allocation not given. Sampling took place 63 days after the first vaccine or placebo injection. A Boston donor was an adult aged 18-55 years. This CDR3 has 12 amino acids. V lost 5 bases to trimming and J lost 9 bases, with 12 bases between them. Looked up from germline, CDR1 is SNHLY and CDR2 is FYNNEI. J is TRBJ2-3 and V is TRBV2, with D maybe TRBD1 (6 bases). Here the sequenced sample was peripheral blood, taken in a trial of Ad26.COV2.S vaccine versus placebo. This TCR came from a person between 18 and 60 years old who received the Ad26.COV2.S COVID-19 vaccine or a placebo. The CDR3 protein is CASSFQGITQYF. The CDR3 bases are TGTGCCAGCAGTTTCCAGGGGATCACGCAGTATTTT.